These 7 T cell receptor beta chains share one sample of origin, sequenced in a study of cytomegalovirus exposure and HLA in healthy donors. The PCR ran on 60 Vbeta and 13 Jbeta primers. Only in-frame clones appear in the TCRdb table, and some are missing; sequencing was by immunoSEQ multiplex PCR. The sample shows 150,000 to 200,000 clones, roughly 90% of them seen only once. Sample: PBMCs. These receptors came from a woman aged 18-35 years in good health and CMV-seronegative.

To note about this clone: The germline gene is not matched at one end of the junction; a read error may be the cause. The rearrangement joins TRBV15 to TRBJ2-7; 8 bases match TRBD2. Germline V gives CDR1 LNHNV, CDR2 YYDKDF (reference sequence). The CDR3 runs 16 residues. Written as DNA, the CDR3 is TGTACCACCAGCAGGTCTAGTCTTGAGCGGGAGAGCGAGCAGTACTTC. This sequence encodes CTTSRSSLERESEQYF.

A remark on this clone: The junction shows a germline mismatch at one end, possibly a read error. The chain carries TRBV7-9 and TRBJ1-1; no reliable D call. The CDR3 is 14 residues long. Germline V gene lookup returns CDR1 SEHNR and CDR2 FQNEAQ (reference sequence). CDR3: CSSRSLARVTEAFF. CDR3 coding DNA: TGTTCCAGCAGATCCCTCGCCCGGGTGACTGAAGCTTTCTTT.

The V call is TRBV5-1, the J call TRBJ1-4; perhaps TRBD1 as D (5 bases). With 4 bases removed from V and 5 bases from J, the gap between germline ends came to 15 bases. CDR3 length: 15 residues. Germline-derived CDR1 and CDR2 are SGHRS and YFSETQ. CDR3 nucleotides: TGCGCCAGCAGCGGCCGGGGGTCCCTCAATGAAAAACTGTTTTTT. Translating it yields CASSGRGSLNEKLFF.

This chain connects TRBV6-5 to TRBJ2-1, with TRBD1 as a possible D gene (6 bases). The germline V gene has CDR1 MNHEY and CDR2 SVGAGI. V lost 0 bases and J 2 bases, leaving 11 bases between the germline ends. There are 16 residues in the CDR3. CDR3 sequence (DNA): TGTGCCAGCAGTTACTCCGGTGAGGGGGCCTACAATGAGCAGTTCTTC. This encodes CASSYSGEGAYNEQFF.

The rearrangement joins TRBV19 to TRBJ1-6; TRBD1 matches at 9 bases. The CDR3 is 17 amino acids. Trimming removed 2 bases from V and 9 bases from J; junction bases left unmatched: 11. The germline V gene has CDR1 LNHDA and CDR2 SQIVND (reference sequence). The CDR3 region has the DNA TGTGCCAGTAGTATACCCGGGACAGGGAAAATTGCTTCACCCCTCCACTTT. Translating gives CASSIPGTGKIASPLHF.

As for this clone: Other DNA sequences within the sample encode an identical CDR3. The rearrangement joins TRBV27 to TRBJ2-1; D not certain. The CDR3 runs 11 residues. The germline gives CDR1 MNHEY, CDR2 SMNVEV (reference sequence). Trimming stripped 8 bases from V and 6 bases from J, with 8 bases between. The chain's CDR3 is CASSTGNEQFF. CDR3 bases: TGTGCCAGCTCGACTGGCAATGAGCAGTTCTTC.

The chain is built from TRBV7-7 and TRBJ1-5; D perhaps matches TRBD1 (5 bases). V was clipped by 5 bases and J by 7 bases, with 12 bases between them. Per germline, CDR1 SSHAT and CDR2 FNYEAQ (reference sequence). CDR3 length: 13 residues. CDR3 nucleotides: TGTGCCAGCAGCGCGGGGGAAGGGCAGCCCCAGCATTTT. Amino acid sequence: CASSAGEGQPQHF.